This TCR beta chain was captured by sequencing in a study of blood T cell repertoires in COVID-19. Study-level information: Spain, Italy and the United States supplied samples that represented acute and convalescent COVID-19. Nucleic acid was either cDNA or gDNA, and it came from T cells, B-cell-depleted T cells, or PBMCs.

As processed by the authors: From reference gene primer amplification, estimates of nucleated cell counts were derived. The repertoire was sequenced with immunoSEQ multiplex PCR; TCRdb's copy has only in-frame clones and lacks some. V and J calls plus clone size are reproduced from that table; the DNA served to infer D and trimming. Found here are about 34,000 clones, less than 95% of them singletons; the top ten hold roughly a fifth. The CDR3 has 16 amino acids. Germline loops: CDR1 LNHDA, CDR2 SQIVND (reference sequence). Trimming removed 7 bases at V and 4 bases at J, with 17 bases between. This chain joins TRBV19 and TRBJ1-6; D may be TRBD1 (5 bases). Sequencing input: peripheral blood. The source of this sequence is an elderly man with acute or convalescent COVID-19. The DNA of the CDR3 is TGTGCCAGTACCTGGGGCGGATCCCAGTATAATTCACCCCTCCACTTT. Residues: CASTWGGSQYNSPLHF.